This entry lists 21 T cell receptor beta chains sequenced from one sample in a study of regulatory T cells in long-lasting Graves disease. In building TCR beta libraries, iRepertoire HTBI primers were used together with Arm-PCR of CDR3 regions. TCRdb independently ran MiXCR on the multiplex PCR reads; one entry per CDR3 protein. The sample lists 650,000 to 700,000 distinct CDR3 sequences, 25% to 35% seen once, with under 50% in the top ten. Time point specified: persistent/refractory GD, antithyroid drugs over 5 years with positive TRAb. PBMC RNA served as the TCR library source. The sample here was peripheral blood mononuclear cells (PBMCs), taken when the disease was refractory, from a patient treated with antithyroid drugs. The receptors stem from a female donor with Graves disease.

V and J are TRBV20-1 and TRBJ1-1; perhaps TRBD1 as D (6 bases). From germline, CDR1 is DFQATT and CDR2 SNEGSKA (reference sequence). The V gene lost 3 bases and the J gene lost 3 bases, with 20 bases spanning the gap. The CDR3 runs to 16 residues. The CDR3: CSARESGGNKDTEAFF. In DNA, the CDR3 is TGCAGTGCTAGGGAGAGCGGGGGCAATAAAGACACTGAAGCTTTCTTT.

This clonotype was detected ten times or more. The genes are TRBV28 and TRBJ1-2, with D uncertain. The length of the CDR3 is 13 residues. The germline CDR1 and CDR2 sequences are MDHEN and SYDVKM. Trimming stripped 7 bases from V and 8 bases from J, with 17 bases between. CDR3 DNA sequence: TGTGCCAGCACTTCATATAGGTTGAGCGGCTACACCTTC. This codes for CASTSYRLSGYTF.

To note about this clonotype: A read error is possible here, since a much larger clone lies one base away. V gene TRBV20-1 combines with J gene TRBJ2-5, with D uncertain. With 0 bases removed from V and 6 bases from J, the gap between germline ends came to 11 bases. This CDR3 spans 13 amino acids. Germline loops: CDR1 DFQATT, CDR2 SNEGSKA (reference sequence). The chain's CDR3 is CSARDRVLKTQYF. The DNA for the CDR3 is TGCAGTGCTAGAGATCGGGTGTTGAAGACCCAGTACTTC.

This sequence joins TRBV6-1 and TRBJ1-6, with TRBD1 matching over 9 bases. The CDR3 sequence is 15 residues long. Trimming at V came to 3 bases and at J to 9 bases, leaving 6 bases not matched to a gene. The germline gives CDR1 MNHNS, CDR2 SASEGT. CDR3: CASSESETGGSPLHF. The CDR3 DNA reads TGTGCCAGCAGTGAGTCGGAGACAGGGGGTTCACCCCTCCACTTT.

This clonotype appeared a few times. This chain uses TRBV10-1 with TRBJ2-2, with D possibly called TRBD1 or TRBD2 (5 bases each). Per germline, CDR1 WNHNN and CDR2 SYGVQD (reference sequence). The germline V and J ends were trimmed by 0 bases and 9 bases, with 11 bases remaining between them. The CDR3 contains 14 residues. CDR3 region: CASSESGTARELFF. The CDR3 nucleotides read TGCGCCAGCAGTGAGTCAGGGACGGCAAGGGAGCTGTTTTTT.

In this sample, this clonotype turned up a few times. The chain combines TRBV29-1 with TRBJ1-2, with 9 bases lining up with TRBD1. The CDR3 runs 14 residues. The V segment lost 7 bases and the J segment 1 base; nucleotides outside the gene matches: 7. Germline V gives CDR1 SQVTM, CDR2 ANQGSEA. The CDR3 nucleotides read TGCAGCGGAGGACAGGGGCCAGATAACTATGGCTACACCTTC. It is translated as CSGGQGPDNYGYTF. Full variable domain (outside the CDR3, taken from reference TRBV29-1 and TRBJ1-2): SAVISQKPSRDICQRGTSLTIQCQVDSQVTMMFWYRQQPGQSLTLIATANQGSEATYESGFVIDKFPISRPNLTFSTLTVSNMSPEDSSIYLCSGGQGPDNYGYTFGSGTRLTVV.

This clonotype was detected a few times. The chain combines TRBV19 with TRBJ2-5; D is possibly TRBD1 or TRBD2 (5 bases each). The germline gives CDR1 LNHDA, CDR2 SQIVND (reference sequence). This CDR3 has 11 amino acids. V lost 9 bases and J lost 7, with 12 bases in between. CDR3 sequence reads: CASSRGGTQYF. CDR3 in DNA: TGTGCCAGCAGCCGTGGGGGGACCCAGTACTTC.

This clonotype was picked up a small number of times. This chain links TRBV20-1 with TRBJ1-5; 10 positions match TRBD1. J was trimmed by 6 bases and V by 0 bases; bases with no gene match: 5. Germline V gives CDR1 DFQATT, CDR2 SNEGSKA (reference sequence). The CDR3 sequence is 15 residues long. The CDR3 reads CSARDVTGGGQPQHF. The CDR3 nucleotides read TGCAGTGCTAGAGATGTGACAGGGGGCGGTCAGCCCCAGCATTTT.

The chain couples TRBV6-5 to TRBJ2-7, with D unresolved. There are 14 residues in the CDR3. CDR1 and CDR2 (germline): MNHEY, SVGAGI. V shed 2 bases and J shed 1 base, with 9 bases lying between them. In DNA, the CDR3 is TGTGCCAGCAGTTACCGCGACCAATCCTACGAGCAGTACTTC. It codes for CASSYRDQSYEQYF.

This chain joins TRBV9 and TRBJ1-6; the match to TRBD1 covers 8 bases. From germline, CDR1 is SGDLS and CDR2 YYNGEE. The CDR3 covers 16 residues. The ends lost 1 base at V and 7 bases at J; junction bases unmatched: 7. The DNA of the CDR3 is TGTGCCAGCAGCGTACGGGGACAGGCAAGCAATTCACCCCTCCACTTT. Translation: CASSVRGQASNSPLHF.

This chain joins TRBV19 and TRBJ1-5; 8 bases are shared with TRBD1. Per the germline V gene, CDR1 is LNHDA and CDR2 is SQIVND (reference sequence). CDR3 length: 15 amino acids. Germline trimming cut 4 bases from V and 3 bases from J; bases unmatched to any gene: 5. The CDR3 loop is CASSKTGAVNQPQHF. DNA of the CDR3: TGTGCCAGTAGTAAGACAGGGGCAGTCAATCAGCCCCAGCATTTT.

V gene TRBV7-3 combines with J gene TRBJ1-6; D is unclear. Germline V CDR1 and CDR2: SGHTA, FQGTGA. The CDR3 consists of 13 residues. V gave up 0 bases and J gave up 9 bases, with 6 bases separating them. CDR3 loop: CASSLTMTSPLHF. In DNA, the CDR3 is TGTGCCAGCAGCTTAACGATGACTTCACCCCTCCACTTT.

To note about this clonotype: Since no conserved phenylalanine or tryptophan closes the CDR3, a read error is the likely cause. The V call is TRBV6-1, the J call TRBJ1-1; D perhaps matches TRBD1 (6 bases). The V gene's germline CDR1 is MNHNS and CDR2 SASEGT. This CDR3 is 15 amino acids long. With 2 bases removed from V and 4 bases from J, the gap between germline ends came to 14 bases. The CDR3 nucleotides read TGTGCCAGCAGTGAAAAGGTGGGGGGCACCACTGAAGCTTTCCTT. This translates into CASSEKVGGTTEAFL.

This clonotype appeared a few times. This chain connects TRBV5-1 to TRBJ1-2, with D possibly matching TRBD1 (6 bases). The germline V and J ends were trimmed by 2 bases and 6 bases, with 11 bases remaining between them. This CDR3 region has 13 residues. The germline V gene encodes CDR1 SGHRS and CDR2 YFSETQ. The CDR3 nucleotides read TGCGCCAGCAGCTTCAGGGGATCTGATGGCTACACCTTC. Its protein is CASSFRGSDGYTF.

The chain has TRBV28 and TRBJ1-1; D unresolved. Germline V gives CDR1 MDHEN, CDR2 SYDVKM. The CDR3 consists of 15 residues. V was cut by 6 bases and J by 6 bases, with 20 bases left in between. Here the CDR3 DNA reads TGTGCCAGCAGACCTACCGAGGAGAAGAGAGCTGAAGCTTTCTTT. Encoded protein: CASRPTEEKRAEAFF.

This clonotype occurred a few times. The chain carries TRBV7-9 and TRBJ1-2; D not certain. Trimming left V 2 bases short and J 1 base short, with 5 bases between. Germline V gene data show CDR1 as SEHNR and CDR2 as FQNEAQ (reference sequence). The CDR3 totals 13 residues. CDR3 coding DNA: TGTGCCAGCAGCTTACGGAATAACTATGGCTACACCTTC. It codes for CASSLRNNYGYTF.

The chain is built from TRBV3-1 and TRBJ1-2; 7 nucleotides align to TRBD1. From germline, CDR1 is LGHDT and CDR2 YNNKEL (reference sequence). Trimming took 4 bases from V and 1 from J; bases not matched to a gene: 6. The CDR3 is made up of 15 amino acids. The CDR3 nucleotides read TGTGCCAGCAGCCTCCATGGACAGGTTAACTATGGCTACACCTTC. Its translation: CASSLHGQVNYGYTF.

The chain recombines TRBV28 with TRBJ1-5; TRBD1 aligns across 8 bases. The CDR3 extends over 18 amino acids. Germline CDR1 and CDR2: MDHEN and SYDVKM. V trimming: 3 bases; J trimming: 0 bases; junction bases outside the gene matches: 10. The CDR3 DNA reads as TGTGCCAGCAGTTTTATCAGGGGGCGCGGGAATAGCAATCAGCCCCAGCATTTT. It is translated as CASSFIRGRGNSNQPQHF.

This clonotype showed up many times. The rearrangement uses TRBV12-3 or TRBV12-4 and TRBJ2-7; TRBD2 matches 13 bases. The CDR3 is 16 amino acids. V lost 2 bases, J lost 6 bases, and 7 bases stayed unmatched. This CDR3 reads CASSLSRGLAGIEQYF. As DNA, the CDR3 is TGTGCCAGCAGTTTATCCAGGGGACTAGCGGGGATCGAGCAGTACTTC.

The V and J genes are TRBV20-1 and TRBJ1-5; D perhaps matches TRBD1 (5 bases). Germline V gene lookup returns CDR1 DFQATT and CDR2 SNEGSKA (reference sequence). V lost 5 bases and J lost 0, with 17 bases in between. CDR3 size: 16 residues. The CDR3 loop reads CSASLGAANSNQPQHF. In nucleotides, the CDR3 is TGCAGTGCTTCGCTTGGGGCAGCAAATAGCAATCAGCCCCAGCATTTT.

Ten or more counts support this clonotype. The chain couples TRBV2 to TRBJ2-7; D call uncertain. The CDR3 is 11 residues long. Trimming stripped 3 bases from V and 6 bases from J, with 6 bases between. Germline CDR1 and CDR2: SNHLY and FYNNEI. The DNA of the CDR3 is TGTGCCAGCAGTGAGGGGTTCGAGCAGTACTTC. Translating it yields CASSEGFEQYF.